A selection of T cell receptor beta chains follows, all from one sample in a study of T-cell memory formation after mild COVID-19. TCRdb processed the 5' RACE reads anew with MiXCR; each CDR3 protein has one entry. The sample includes 350,000 or so distinct CDR3 sequences, 20% to 25% seen only once; the top ten take roughly a fifth. Sequencing was carried out using PBMCs or a T cell subset sorted from them (not recorded which). The receptors shown here come from a man aged 18 to 30 who had mild COVID-19 (a few samples of this study predate the infection). Cell type and time point are not known. CDR3s leave out the opening cysteine and the closing phenylalanine or tryptophan. The order of the fields is J gene, V gene, CDR3 protein.

TRBJ1-1 | TRBV20-1 | SARSAGAENTEAF
TRBJ1-4 | TRBV23-1 | ASSQSVRQGPNEKLF
TRBJ1-2 | TRBV4-3 | ASSQSRGYGYT
TRBJ1-4 | TRBV18 | ASSPGFNEKLF
TRBJ1-6 | TRBV27 | ASRPTGVPSPLH
TRBJ2-2 | TRBV6-5 | ASSYSDSYTGELF
TRBJ1-1 | TRBV6-5 | ASSYSLQGEVF
TRBJ2-5 | TRBV7-6 | ASSSTGGPGTQY
TRBJ2-3 | TRBV5-1 | ASSQMDGDTQY
TRBJ1-5 | TRBV2 | ASTEVGIGGQPQH
TRBJ1-2 | TRBV18 | ASSPRTSDGYT
TRBJ2-3 | TRBV4-3 | ASSQEEGSRRY
TRBJ1-1 | TRBV6-5 | ASSYRSRRTEAF
TRBJ2-5 | TRBV6-5 | ASSYVGHRETQY
TRBJ2-1 | TRBV7-2 | ASSADRLAGGREQF
TRBJ2-1 | TRBV20-1 | SAKYNEQF
TRBJ1-1 | TRBV6-6 | ASTPERYGVAF
TRBJ1-6 | TRBV18 | ASSPGQGSYNSPLH
TRBJ2-1 | TRBV20-1 | SARDGLANEQF
TRBJ2-6 | TRBV6-2/TRBV6-3 | ASTHSGANVLT
TRBJ2-3 | TRBV5-1 | ASSAGQGSKDTQY
TRBJ1-5 | TRBV12-3/TRBV12-4 | ASRTNTGRGNQPQH
TRBJ1-1 | TRBV20-1 | SARTTGANTEAF
TRBJ2-7 | TRBV5-1 | ASSSNRGYEQY
TRBJ1-1 | TRBV12-3/TRBV12-4 | ASSFRTGGNTEAF
TRBJ2-1 | TRBV20-1 | SARDGTGKVGF
TRBJ1-3 | TRBV4-1 | ASSQIQGASSGNTIY
TRBJ1-6 | TRBV5-4 | ASSILEVWSSPLH
TRBJ1-1 | TRBV5-1 | ATRGGSGNTEAF
TRBJ1-1 | TRBV4-1 | ASSQAQSLGTEAF
TRBJ1-6 | TRBV5-1 | ASSLDRPRYNSPLH
TRBJ1-2 | TRBV20-1 | SARERGSLYGYT
TRBJ2-3 | TRBV7-2 | ASRSTSGFTDTQY
TRBJ1-1 | TRBV5-1 | ASSLEGFKNTEAF
TRBJ2-3 | TRBV4-2 | ASSQGTGGADTQY
TRBJ2-2 | TRBV11-1 | ASSPGTGNTGELF
TRBJ2-7 | TRBV15 | ATSQDRGGYEQY
TRBJ1-1 | TRBV29-1 | SVRQGVNTEAF
TRBJ2-1 | TRBV27 | ASSSRDRGLNEQF
TRBJ2-7 | TRBV11-3 | ASSDGPGGVEQY
TRBJ2-7 | TRBV4-1 | ASSQEGQEQY
TRBJ2-3 | TRBV7-3 | ASSPGGTMADTQY
TRBJ1-1 | TRBV7-9 | ASRHRVDTEAF
TRBJ1-4 | TRBV2 | ASSDSLPTNEKLF
TRBJ1-3 | TRBV6-6 | ASSRPRWQGADTIY
TRBJ2-7 | TRBV20-1 | SASGPTYEQY
TRBJ2-7 | TRBV27 | ASSFNVAGDYEQY